A selection of T cell receptor beta chains follows, all from one sample in a study of brain T cells in children with intractable seizures. Profiled with immunoSEQ multiplex PCR; TCRdb holds only in-frame clones, not every one. The top ten clones hold 5.7% of a sample with a few hundred thousand clones, more than 85% of them seen once. Sequences were derived from peripheral blood, sampled 5 to 6 months after surgery. The receptors derive from a boy under two years old with tuberous sclerosis and intractable seizures. CDR3s include the opening cysteine and the closing phenylalanine or tryptophan. D genes are given only for firm matches. Where a row states a size, it is once, few, many or the class of an expanded clone; other rows omit it.

clone_size,d_call,j_call,v_call,cdr3_aa,cdr3_nt
once,TRBD1,TRBJ1-6,TRBV5-1,CASSPRQGPYNSPLHF,TGCGCCAGCAGCCCCCGACAGGGCCCCTATAATTCACCCCTCCACTTT
.,.,TRBJ2-2,TRBV19,CASSLGVRTGELFF,TGTGCCAGTAGTTTGGGAGTTAGGACCGGGGAGCTGTTTTTT
.,TRBD1,TRBJ2-7,TRBV5-4,CASSAGQGNAYEQYF,TGTGCCAGCAGCGCTGGACAGGGCAATGCCTACGAGCAGTACTTC
.,.,TRBJ2-7,TRBV27,CASSHSRGYEQYF,TGTGCCAGCAGTCATAGCAGGGGCTACGAGCAGTACTTC
.,TRBD1,TRBJ1-2,TRBV11-2,CASSSRGDSSYGYTF,TGTGCCAGCAGCTCAAGGGGGGACAGTTCCTATGGCTACACCTTC
.,TRBD2,TRBJ2-1,TRBV18,CASSPRGLAANEQFF,TGTGCCAGCTCACCTAGGGGACTAGCGGCCAATGAGCAGTTCTTC
.,TRBD2,TRBJ2-1,TRBV19,CASEGLADYNEQFF,TGTGCCAGTGAGGGGCTAGCGGACTACAATGAGCAGTTCTTC
.,.,TRBJ1-1,TRBV6-5,CASWSGTNTEAFF,TGTGCCAGCTGGAGCGGGACGAACACTGAAGCTTTCTTT
.,TRBD1,TRBJ2-3,TRBV19,CASKRDRDPDTQYF,TGTGCCAGTAAGCGGGACAGGGATCCAGATACGCAGTATTTT
.,TRBD2,TRBJ2-3,TRBV14,CASSQEAVVRAGAEDTQYF,TGTGCCAGCAGCCAAGAGGCGGTGGTCAGAGCGGGGGCTGAGGATACGCAGTATTTT
.,.,TRBJ1-2,TRBV2,CASSEREGTYGYTF,TGTGCCAGCAGTGAACGGGAGGGAACCTATGGCTACACCTTC
.,TRBD2,TRBJ2-7,TRBV6-5,CASSYSKSGGGYEQYF,TGTGCCAGCAGTTACTCGAAGAGCGGGGGTGGGTACGAGCAGTACTTC
few,.,TRBJ1-1,TRBV7-2,CASSLVPRNTEAFF,TGTGCCAGCAGCTTAGTCCCAAGGAACACTGAAGCTTTCTTT
.,.,TRBJ2-1,TRBV28,CASSFGLILYNEQFF,TGTGCCAGCAGTTTCGGACTCATCCTCTACAATGAGCAGTTCTTC
once,.,TRBJ2-1,TRBV29-1,CSVDLESSYNEQFF,TGCAGCGTTGATTTGGAGAGCTCCTACAATGAGCAGTTCTTC
.,.,TRBJ2-1,TRBV19,CASTGYNEQFF,TGTGCCAGTACTGGCTACAATGAGCAGTTCTTC
.,.,TRBJ2-1,TRBV3-1/TRBV3-2,CASSHRYNEQFF,TGTGCCAGCAGCCATCGCTACAATGAGCAGTTCTTC
.,TRBD2,TRBJ2-1,TRBV7-3,CASSLEGTSFHEQFF,TGTGCCAGCAGCTTAGAAGGGACTAGCTTCCATGAGCAGTTCTTC
.,.,TRBJ2-1,TRBV25-1,CASSDRGPYNEQFF,TGTGCCAGCAGTGACAGGGGACCCTACAATGAGCAGTTCTTC
.,.,TRBJ2-3,TRBV28,CASSPQDSGATDTQYF,TGTGCCAGCAGTCCGCAAGACAGTGGGGCTACAGATACGCAGTATTTT
.,.,TRBJ2-7,TRBV5-8,CASSTGPPWEQYF,TGTGCCAGCAGCACCGGGCCCCCCTGGGAGCAGTACTTC
.,.,TRBJ2-1,TRBV6-5,CASSSLGLSSYNEQFF,TGTGCCAGCAGTTCATTGGGCCTTAGCTCCTACAATGAGCAGTTCTTC
.,.,TRBJ1-5,TRBV2,CASTERGVSNQPQHF,TGTGCCAGCACCGAACGGGGGGTTAGCAATCAGCCCCAGCATTTT
few,.,TRBJ2-7,TRBV19,CASSLYAGTNSYEQYF,TGTGCCAGTAGCCTATACGCCGGGACAAACTCCTACGAGCAGTACTTC
.,.,TRBJ1-6,TRBV7-2,CASSLDGIGGLSSLHF,TGTGCCAGCAGCTTAGACGGGATAGGAGGTCTGTCTTCCCTCCACTTT
.,TRBD1,TRBJ1-2,TRBV7-8,CASSGGQGIANYGYTF,TGTGCCAGCAGCGGGGGACAGGGTATCGCCAACTATGGCTACACCTTC
.,TRBD2,TRBJ2-3,TRBV12-5,CASGLGQRGETDTQYF,TGTGCTAGTGGTTTGGGCCAGCGGGGAGAAACAGATACGCAGTATTTT
.,.,TRBJ1-3,TRBV30,CAWAGPGNTIYF,TGTGCCTGGGCAGGCCCGGGAAACACCATATATTTT
.,.,TRBJ1-5,TRBV2,CASSPTIAGTQPQHF,TGTGCCAGCAGCCCCACCATCGCGGGGACCCAGCCCCAGCATTTT
.,.,TRBJ2-1,TRBV7-3,CASSPAGTVSYNEQFF,TGTGCCAGCAGCCCGGCCGGGACTGTCTCCTACAATGAGCAGTTCTTC
many,.,TRBJ2-7,TRBV7-9,CASSLQATYEQYF,TGTGCCAGCAGCTTACAGGCAACCTACGAGCAGTACTTC
.,.,TRBJ1-2,TRBV10-3,CAISGGVDGYTF,TGTGCCATCAGTGGGGGGGTAGATGGCTACACCTTC
.,TRBD2,TRBJ2-3,TRBV29-1,CSVEFPTSGGPRTDTQYF,TGCAGCGTTGAATTCCCGACTAGCGGGGGCCCCCGCACAGATACGCAGTATTTT
.,.,TRBJ2-3,TRBV18,CASSPGEGASDTQYF,TGTGCCAGCTCACCAGGGGAGGGGGCATCGGATACGCAGTATTTT
.,.,TRBJ1-6,TRBV25-1,CASSEYREASPLHF,TGTGCCAGCAGTGAATATAGGGAGGCTTCACCCCTCCACTTT
.,.,TRBJ2-7,TRBV23-1,CASSQFAGSYFYEQYF,TGCGCCAGCAGTCAATTTGCAGGGTCCTATTTCTACGAGCAGTACTTC
.,TRBD2,TRBJ2-7,TRBV5-4,CASSSGLAGVYEQYF,TGTGCCAGCAGCTCGGGACTAGCGGGCGTCTACGAGCAGTACTTC
.,.,TRBJ1-2,TRBV24-1,CATSVGSSNYGYTF,TGTGCCACCAGTGTCGGCAGCTCTAACTATGGCTACACCTTC
.,.,TRBJ1-6,TRBV3-1/TRBV3-2,CASSNTGTLSGNSPLHF,TGTGCCAGCAGCAATACGGGGACTCTAAGCGGTAATTCACCCCTCCACTTT
.,.,TRBJ2-1,TRBV6-5,CASKTGFNEQFF,TGTGCCAGCAAAACAGGGTTCAATGAGCAGTTCTTC
.,TRBD1,TRBJ2-7,TRBV2,CASSDGDRAYEQYF,TGTGCCAGCAGTGACGGGGACAGGGCTTACGAGCAGTACTTC
.,.,TRBJ2-3,TRBV18,CASSPRGHHTDTQYF,TGTGCCAGCTCACCACGAGGGCACCACACAGATACGCAGTATTTT
.,.,TRBJ2-7,TRBV27,CASSLGPFYEQYF,TGTGCCAGCAGTTTGGGTCCTTTCTACGAGCAGTACTTC
once,.,TRBJ2-1,TRBV4-2,CASSQRGLEMVSVNEQFF,TGTGCCAGCAGCCAAAGGGGTTTGGAGATGGTATCTGTCAATGAGCAGTTCTTC
.,TRBD2,TRBJ2-1,TRBV19,CASRPLADSYNEQFF,TGTGCCAGTAGACCACTAGCGGATTCCTACAATGAGCAGTTCTTC
.,.,TRBJ2-1,TRBV20-1,CSARKREQFF,TGCAGTGCTAGAAAGCGTGAGCAGTTCTTC
.,.,TRBJ2-3,TRBV4-1,CASSQEHFTDTQYF,TGCGCCAGCAGCCAAGAACATTTTACAGATACGCAGTATTTT
.,TRBD2,TRBJ2-7,TRBV3-1/TRBV3-2,CASSQYPGLAGANEQYF,TGTGCCAGCAGCCAATACCCGGGACTAGCGGGGGCCAACGAGCAGTACTTC
.,.,TRBJ1-4,TRBV9,CASSGVGTNEKLFF,TGTGCCAGCAGCGGAGTCGGGACTAATGAAAAACTGTTTTTT
.,.,TRBJ2-1,TRBV6-5,CASSYEGESQFF,TGTGCCAGCAGTTACGAGGGTGAAAGCCAGTTCTTC
.,.,TRBJ2-2,TRBV7-9,CASSLVSVYANTGELFF,TGTGCCAGCAGCTTAGTTTCTGTCTACGCGAACACCGGGGAGCTGTTTTTT
.,.,TRBJ1-2,TRBV7-9,CASNLPGHNYGYTF,TGTGCCAGCAACCTACCGGGCCATAACTATGGCTACACCTTC
.,.,TRBJ2-7,TRBV29-1,CSVDWAGQQYF,TGCAGCGTTGATTGGGCAGGGCAGCAGTACTTC
once,.,TRBJ2-5,TRBV6-1,CASSEAGLGETQYF,TGTGCCAGCAGTGAAGCGGGGCTGGGGGAGACCCAGTACTTC
.,.,TRBJ2-1,TRBV30,CAWSFRRNEQFF,TGTGCCTGGAGTTTTCGCCGCAATGAGCAGTTCTTC